A selection of T cell receptor beta chains follows, all from one sample in a study of blood T cell repertoires in COVID-19. The protocol was immunoSEQ multiplex PCR, while the TCRdb copy is restricted to in-frame clones and leaves out a portion. The sample has 130,000 or so clones; 80% to 90% are singletons. The material sequenced was peripheral blood. All receptors come from a woman in her sixties with acute or convalescent COVID-19. Each CDR3 is given with its conserved first and last residue. The D gene is left open where the match is weak. Clone size is stated in some rows and not others, as once, few, many or a class when expanded.

J gene,clone size,D gene,V gene,CDR3 DNA,CDR3 protein
TRBJ2-5,NA,TRBD2,TRBV9,TGTGCCAGCAGCGTAAAAGCGGGGGAGTCCCAAGGGACCCAGTACTTC,CASSVKAGESQGTQYF
TRBJ2-7,NA,TRBD2,TRBV3-1/TRBV3-2,TGTGCCAGCAGCCAAGAGGTAGCGGGGTGGTACGAGCAGTACTTC,CASSQEVAGWYEQYF
TRBJ2-3,NA,TRBD1,TRBV19,TGTGCCAGTAGTATCCTCTCCGGGACAGTCACAGATACGCAGTATTTT,CASSILSGTVTDTQYF
TRBJ2-7,NA,NA,TRBV7-9,TGTGCCAGCAGCCTACAGGGAACCTACGAGCAGTACTTC,CASSLQGTYEQYF
TRBJ1-4,NA,TRBD1,TRBV27,TGTGCCAGCAGTCCCTATCCGGGACAGGGTGGTGAAAAACTGTTTTTT,CASSPYPGQGGEKLFF
TRBJ2-7,NA,TRBD1,TRBV7-8,TGTGCCAGCAGCTTAGACCAGGGGGCCGCCTACGAGCAGTACTTC,CASSLDQGAAYEQYF
TRBJ2-5,once,NA,TRBV14,TGTGCCAGCAGTACAGGGTTTTTACGGCCAGGATTGACCCAGTACTTC,CASSTGFLRPGLTQYF
TRBJ2-7,NA,NA,TRBV5-6,TGTGCCAGCAGCGAGGCAGGATCCGGAGGAGAGCAGTACTTC,CASSEAGSGGEQYF
TRBJ2-5,NA,TRBD2,TRBV6-5,TGTGCCAGCAGCAAAACTAGCGGGGGCCAAGAGACCCAGTACTTC,CASSKTSGGQETQYF
TRBJ2-1,NA,TRBD2,TRBV28,TGTGCCAGAGAGTTTAGCGGGGGGGCCGGCGAGCAGTTCTTC,CAREFSGGAGEQFF
TRBJ2-5,few,TRBD1,TRBV5-1,TGCGCCAGCAGCTTGGGAGGGACAGCCCAAGCGGAGACCCAGTACTTC,CASSLGGTAQAETQYF
TRBJ2-5,once,NA,TRBV5-1,TGCGCCAGCAGCTTGCTCCAAGAGACCCAGTACTTC,CASSLLQETQYF
TRBJ1-1,NA,NA,TRBV6-5,TGTGCCAGCACCTGGACAGCGAACACTGAAGCTTTCTTT,CASTWTANTEAFF
TRBJ1-1,NA,NA,TRBV2,TGTGCCAGCGGAAGAGGCTTTGGAAACACTGAAGCTTTCTTT,CASGRGFGNTEAFF
TRBJ1-1,few,NA,TRBV5-6,TGTGCCAGCAGCACCTCTAACGGTGAAGCTTTCTTT,CASSTSNGEAFF
TRBJ1-4,once,NA,TRBV3-1/TRBV3-2,TGTGCCAGCAGCCAATATGTATCTCCCGAGTTTAGTGAAAAACTGTTTTTT,CASSQYVSPEFSEKLFF
TRBJ1-1,NA,NA,TRBV12-3/TRBV12-4,TGTGCCAGCAGTTTCGGTCAGGGGACTGAAGCTTTCTTT,CASSFGQGTEAFF
TRBJ1-2,few,NA,TRBV5-6,TGTGCCAGCAGCTTGGACCTGGGAGTATCGAATGGCTACACCTTC,CASSLDLGVSNGYTF